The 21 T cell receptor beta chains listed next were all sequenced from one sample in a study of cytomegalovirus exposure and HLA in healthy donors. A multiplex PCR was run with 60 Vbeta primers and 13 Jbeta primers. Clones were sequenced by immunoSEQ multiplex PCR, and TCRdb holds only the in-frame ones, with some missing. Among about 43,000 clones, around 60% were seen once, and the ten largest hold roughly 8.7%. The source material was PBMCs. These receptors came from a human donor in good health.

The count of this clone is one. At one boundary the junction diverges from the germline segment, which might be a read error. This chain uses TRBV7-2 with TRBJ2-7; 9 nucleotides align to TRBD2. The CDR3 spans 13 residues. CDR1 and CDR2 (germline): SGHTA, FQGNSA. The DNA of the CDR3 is TGTGCCAGCAGCTTAGTTGCGGGGGGGCCCCGGGACTTC. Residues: CASSLVAGGPRDF.

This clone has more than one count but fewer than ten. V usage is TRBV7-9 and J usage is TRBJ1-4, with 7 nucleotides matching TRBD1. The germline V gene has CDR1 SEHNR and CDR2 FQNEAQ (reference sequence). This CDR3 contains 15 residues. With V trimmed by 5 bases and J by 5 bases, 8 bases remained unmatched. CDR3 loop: CASSLRQGGNEKLFF. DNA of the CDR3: TGTGCCAGCAGCCTCCGACAGGGTGGCAATGAAAAACTGTTTTTT. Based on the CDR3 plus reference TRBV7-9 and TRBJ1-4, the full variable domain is DTGVSQNPRHKITKRGQNVTFRCDPISEHNRLYWYRQTLGQGPEFLTYFQNEAQLEKSRLLSDRFSAERPKGSFSTLEIQRTEQGDSAMYLCASSLRQGGNEKLFFGSGTQLSVL.

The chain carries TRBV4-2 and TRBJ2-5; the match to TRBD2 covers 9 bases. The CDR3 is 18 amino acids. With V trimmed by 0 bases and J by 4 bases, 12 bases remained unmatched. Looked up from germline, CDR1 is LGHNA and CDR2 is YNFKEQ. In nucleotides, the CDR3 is TGTGCCAGCAGCCAAGATCAGGGTAGCGGGGGTTGGGGAGAGACCCAGTACTTC. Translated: CASSQDQGSGGWGETQYF.

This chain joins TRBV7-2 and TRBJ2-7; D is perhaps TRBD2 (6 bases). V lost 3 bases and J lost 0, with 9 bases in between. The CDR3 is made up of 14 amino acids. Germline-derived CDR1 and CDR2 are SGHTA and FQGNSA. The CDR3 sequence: CASSLEGNSYEQYF. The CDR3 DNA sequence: TGTGCCAGCAGCTTGGAGGGAAACTCCTACGAGCAGTACTTC.

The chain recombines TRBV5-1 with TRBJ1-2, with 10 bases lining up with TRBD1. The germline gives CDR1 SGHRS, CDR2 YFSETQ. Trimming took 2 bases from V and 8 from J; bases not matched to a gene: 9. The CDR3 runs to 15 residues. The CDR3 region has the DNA TGCGCCAGCAGCTTTGGGACAGGGGTTGTGCGAGGCTACACCTTC. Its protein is CASSFGTGVVRGYTF.

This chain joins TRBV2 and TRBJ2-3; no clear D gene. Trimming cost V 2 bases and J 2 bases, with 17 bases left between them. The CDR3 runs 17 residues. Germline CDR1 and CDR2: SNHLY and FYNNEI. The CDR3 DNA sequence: TGTGCCAGCAGTGAAAGTAAGTCGACGGGTATCACAGATACGCAGTATTTT. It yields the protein CASSESKSTGITDTQYF. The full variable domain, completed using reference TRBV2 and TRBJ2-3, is EPEVTQTPSHQVTQMGQEVILRCVPISNHLYFYWYRQILGQKVEFLVSFYNNEISEKSEIFDDQFSVERPDGSNFTLKIRSTKLEDSAMYFCASSESKSTGITDTQYFGPGTRLTVL.

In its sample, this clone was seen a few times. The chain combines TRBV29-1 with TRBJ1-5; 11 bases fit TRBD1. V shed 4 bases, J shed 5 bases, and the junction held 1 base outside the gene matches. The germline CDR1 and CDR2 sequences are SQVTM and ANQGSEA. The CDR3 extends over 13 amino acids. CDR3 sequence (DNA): TGCAGCGTTGGGACAGGGGGCTATCAGCCCCAGCATTTT. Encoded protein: CSVGTGGYQPQHF.

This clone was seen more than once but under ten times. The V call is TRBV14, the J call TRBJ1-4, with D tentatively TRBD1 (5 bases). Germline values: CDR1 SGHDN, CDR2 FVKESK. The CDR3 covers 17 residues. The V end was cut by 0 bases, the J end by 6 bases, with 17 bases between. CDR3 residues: CASSQDPTGWRDEKLFF. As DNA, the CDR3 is TGTGCCAGCAGCCAAGATCCCACAGGATGGAGGGATGAAAAACTGTTTTTT. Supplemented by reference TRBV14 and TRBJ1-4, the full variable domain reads EAGVTQFPSHSVIEKGQTVTLRCDPISGHDNLYWYRRVMGKEIKFLLHFVKESKQDESGMPNNRFLAERTGGTYSTLKVQPAELEDSGVYFCASSQDPTGWRDEKLFFGSGTQLSVL.

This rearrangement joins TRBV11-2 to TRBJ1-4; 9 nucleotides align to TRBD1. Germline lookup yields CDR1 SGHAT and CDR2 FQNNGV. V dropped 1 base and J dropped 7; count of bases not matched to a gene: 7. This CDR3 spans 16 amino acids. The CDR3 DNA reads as TGTGCCAGCAGCTTAGGTCCCCCGGACAGGGGTGAAAAACTGTTTTTT. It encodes CASSLGPPDRGEKLFF. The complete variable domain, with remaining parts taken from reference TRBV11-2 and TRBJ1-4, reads EAGVAQSPRYKIIEKRQSVAFWCNPISGHATLYWYQQILGQGPKLLIQFQNNGVVDDSQLPKDRFSAERLKGVDSTLKIQPAKLEDSAVYLCASSLGPPDRGEKLFFGSGTQLSVL.

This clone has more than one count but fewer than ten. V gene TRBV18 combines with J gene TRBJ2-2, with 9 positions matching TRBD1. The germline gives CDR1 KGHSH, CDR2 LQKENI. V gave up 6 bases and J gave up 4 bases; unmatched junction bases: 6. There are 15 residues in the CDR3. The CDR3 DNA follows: TGTGCCAGCTCTCCCGGGACAGGGAGCACCGGGGAGCTGTTTTTT. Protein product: CASSPGTGSTGELFF. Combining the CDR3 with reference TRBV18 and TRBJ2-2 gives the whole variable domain NAGVMQNPRHLVRRRGQEARLRCSPMKGHSHVYWYRQLPEEGLKFMVYLQKENIIDESGMPKERFSAEFPKEGPSILRIQQVVRGDSAAYFCASSPGTGSTGELFFGEGSRLTVL.

The CDR3 sequence is CASRPGGFTNEKLFF. In nucleotides, the CDR3 is TGTGCCAGCCGTCCCGGGGGTTTCACTAATGAAAAACTGTTTTTT. V gene TRBV28 combines with J gene TRBJ1-4; possible D gene TRBD1, 5 bases. Trimming took 8 bases from V and 2 from J, leaving 15 bases between them. Looked up from germline, CDR1 is MDHEN and CDR2 is SYDVKM. This CDR3 has 15 residues.

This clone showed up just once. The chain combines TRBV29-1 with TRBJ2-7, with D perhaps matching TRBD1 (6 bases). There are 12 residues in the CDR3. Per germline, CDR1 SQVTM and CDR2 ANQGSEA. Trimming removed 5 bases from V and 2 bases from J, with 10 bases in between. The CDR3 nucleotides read TGCAGCGTTCCGACAGGTCCCTACGAGCAGTACTTC. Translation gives CSVPTGPYEQYF.

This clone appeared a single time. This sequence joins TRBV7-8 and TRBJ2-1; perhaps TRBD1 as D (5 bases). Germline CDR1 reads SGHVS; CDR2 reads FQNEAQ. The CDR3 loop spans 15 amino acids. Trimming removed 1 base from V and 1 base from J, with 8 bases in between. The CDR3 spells CASSLVQGSYNEQFF. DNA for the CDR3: TGTGCCAGCAGCTTAGTCCAGGGTTCCTACAATGAGCAGTTCTTC.

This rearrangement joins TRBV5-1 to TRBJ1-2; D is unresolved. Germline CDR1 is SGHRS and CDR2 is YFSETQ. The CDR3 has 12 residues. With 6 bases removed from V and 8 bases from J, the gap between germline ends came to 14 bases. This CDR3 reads CASTGVRGGYTF. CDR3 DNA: TGCGCCAGCACCGGGGTCCGCGGGGGCTACACCTTC.

The CDR3 DNA sequence: TGTGCCAGCAGTGGCCTAGCGGGGGGCGCCTACGAGCAGTACTTC. Its protein product is CASSGLAGGAYEQYF. V and J are TRBV25-1 and TRBJ2-7, with 11 bases fitting TRBD2. V lost 4 bases to trimming and J lost 2 bases; unmatched junction nucleotides: 4. Germline lookup yields CDR1 MGHDK and CDR2 SYGVNS. The CDR3 runs 15 residues.

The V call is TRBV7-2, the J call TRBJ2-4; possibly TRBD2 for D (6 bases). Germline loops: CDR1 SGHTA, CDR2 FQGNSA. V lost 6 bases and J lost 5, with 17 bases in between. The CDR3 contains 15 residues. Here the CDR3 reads CASSIVGGNQNIQYF. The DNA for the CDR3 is TGTGCCAGCAGTATAGTAGGAGGGAACCAAAACATTCAGTACTTC.

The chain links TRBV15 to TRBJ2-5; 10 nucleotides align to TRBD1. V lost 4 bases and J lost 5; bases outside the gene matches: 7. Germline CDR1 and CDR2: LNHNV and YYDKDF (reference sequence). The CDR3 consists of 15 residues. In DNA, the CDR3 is TGTGCCACCAGCATCGGGACAGGGGCGGGGGAGACCCAGTACTTC. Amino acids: CATSIGTGAGETQYF. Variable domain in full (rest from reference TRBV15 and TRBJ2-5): DAMVIQNPRYQVTQFGKPVTLSCSQTLNHNVMYWYQQKSSQAPKLLFHYYDKDFNNEADTPDNFQSRRPNTSFCFLDIRSPGLGDTAMYLCATSIGTGAGETQYFGPGTRLLVL.

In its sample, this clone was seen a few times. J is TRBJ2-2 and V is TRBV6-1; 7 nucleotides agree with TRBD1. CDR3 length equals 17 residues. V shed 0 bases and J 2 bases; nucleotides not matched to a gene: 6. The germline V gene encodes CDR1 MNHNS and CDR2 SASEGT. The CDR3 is CASSEASGTVNTGELFF. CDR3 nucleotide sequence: TGTGCCAGCAGTGAAGCCTCCGGGACAGTAAACACCGGGGAGCTGTTTTTT.

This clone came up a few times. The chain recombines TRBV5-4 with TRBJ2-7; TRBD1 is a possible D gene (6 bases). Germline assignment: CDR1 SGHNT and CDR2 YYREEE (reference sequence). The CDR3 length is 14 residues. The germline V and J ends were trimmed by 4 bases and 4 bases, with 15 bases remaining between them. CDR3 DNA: TGTGCCAGCAGCCCCGGACAGATGAAATACGAGCAGTACTTC. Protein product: CASSPGQMKYEQYF.

CDR3 in amino acids: CASATGQGTGELFF. The CDR3, as DNA: TGTGCTAGTGCCACGGGACAGGGGACCGGGGAGCTGTTTTTT. V is TRBV12-5 and J is TRBJ2-2; the match to TRBD1 covers 10 bases. The junction had 4 bases not matched to a gene; V was cut back by 7 bases and J by 5 bases. Germline values: CDR1 LGHNT, CDR2 FRNRAP. This CDR3 spans 14 amino acids.

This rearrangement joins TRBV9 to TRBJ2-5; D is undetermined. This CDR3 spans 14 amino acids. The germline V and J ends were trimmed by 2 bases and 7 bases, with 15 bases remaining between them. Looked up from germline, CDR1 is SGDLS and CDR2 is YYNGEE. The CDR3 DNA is TGTGCCAGCAGCGTTTCGTCTGGGCCAAGGACCCAGTACTTC. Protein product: CASSVSSGPRTQYF.